This T cell receptor beta chain was observed in a study of OX40 agonist ivuxolimab in advanced cancers. Study-level information: Every patient in dose escalation had hepatocellular carcinoma, melanoma, renal cell or head and neck cancer. Aged roughly 20 to 79 with a mean of approximately 57 years, they were under 85% male.

TCRdb keeps only in-frame clones here, not all; method: immunoSEQ multiplex PCR. The profile shows about 27,000 clones, 82% of them singletons. Drawing of blood for sampling happened at baseline, at cycle 4 day 1, and at cycle 7 day 1. Per germline, CDR1 SGHTA and CDR2 FQGTGA. The germline V and J ends were trimmed by 4 bases and 4 bases, with 10 bases remaining between them. The CDR3 contains 13 residues. The TCR sequence derives from an adult with an advanced solid tumor such as melanoma, head and neck, liver or kidney cancer. V usage is TRBV7-3 and J usage is TRBJ1-1; TRBD1 is a possible D gene (5 bases). The starting material was CD4+ or CD8+ T cells sorted from blood, obtained in a trial of the OX40 agonist ivuxolimab. The CDR3 DNA follows: TGTGCCAGCAGCTACCAGGGTGGCACTGAAGCTTTCTTT. It is translated as CASSYQGGTEAFF. Filled out from reference TRBV7-3 and TRBJ1-1, the complete variable domain reads GAGVSQTPSNKVTEKGKYVELRCDPISGHTALYWYRQSLGQGPEFLIYFQGTGAADDSGLPNDRFFAVRPEGSVSTLKIQRTERGDSAVYLCASSYQGGTEAFFGQGTRLTVV.